This TCR beta chain comes out of a study of T cell responses to AZD1222 COVID-19 vaccine. Overall study results and limits: The donor group comprised mostly white British people and more females; the analysis possibly underestimated clonal diversity.

Concerning this clone: Its antigen remains unidentified.

Sequenced by immunoSEQ multiplex PCR; TCRdb stores in-frame clones only, minus some. The data contain approximately 72,000 clones, about 88% of them seen just once; the ten biggest clones take up roughly 31%. The CDR3 totals 15 residues. Germline assignment: CDR1 MNHNS and CDR2 SASEGT. V was pared by 3 bases and J by 4 bases, with 12 bases between. This receptor was taken from an adult who received the AZD1222 COVID-19 vaccine. V usage is TRBV6-1 and J usage is TRBJ2-2; TRBD2 is a possible D gene (5 bases). The starting material was peripheral blood, obtained 28 days after the second AZD1222 dose. CDR3 residues: CASSEDLAGTGELFF. Written as DNA, the CDR3 is TGTGCCAGCAGTGAGGACTTAGCTGGCACCGGGGAGCTGTTTTTT.